The rows below give T cell receptor beta chains drawn from one sample of a study of blood T cells in healthy people across ages. TCRdb used MiXCR to reprocess the 5' RACE reads, holding one entry per CDR3 protein. The profile shows 1,300,000 or so distinct CDR3 sequences, around 59% of them singletons. The sequencing sample was made of blood. These receptors all stem from a man younger than 35 in good health. Both conserved end residues are part of each CDR3.

v_call	j_call	cdr3_aa
TRBV11-2	TRBJ1-5	CASSAARWGGANQPQHF
TRBV2	TRBJ2-2	CASRRGGQDTGELFF
TRBV7-9	TRBJ2-7	CAVLGGYEQYF
TRBV20-1	TRBJ2-5	CSASTLPGLAYEQYF
TRBV20-1	TRBJ2-5	CGASTGGVYNEQYF
TRBV28	TRBJ2-3	CASWGGLTDTQYF
TRBV5-6	TRBJ2-4	CASSFGQGNIQYF
TRBV6-1	TRBJ2-7	CASSEVGDSYEQYF
TRBV12-5	TRBJ2-3	CASAPGTANTDTQYF
TRBV9	TRBJ1-1	CASSVVGTGGSEAFF
TRBV5-1	TRBJ2-3	CASSLEWTDMDTDTQYF
TRBV7-2	TRBJ1-2	CAGSLEGSRYTF
TRBV29-1	TRBJ1-2	CSVVGTGGYTF
TRBV12-3/TRBV12-4	TRBJ1-1	CASSLGLGSFEAFF
TRBV4-1	TRBJ2-7	CASSQAYSYEQYF
TRBV27	TRBJ2-3	CASSWASGGTTDTQYF
TRBV20-1	TRBJ1-4	CRAGQGEKLFF
TRBV11-1	TRBJ2-7	CASSFRAEGGEQYF
TRBV15	TRBJ2-5	CATSWRDSQETQYF
TRBV7-6	TRBJ2-3	CASSLAGGRHSTDTQYF
TRBV29-1	TRBJ2-7	CSVEFWGTGDYYEQYF
TRBV20-1	TRBJ1-4	CSAHGGGARGEKLFF
TRBV7-6	TRBJ2-3	CACSFSSGGSRTDTQYF
TRBV20-1	TRBJ2-5	CSERPLRQRGGEETQYF
TRBV4-2	TRBJ2-5	CASSQDGGGKGETQYF
TRBV5-1	TRBJ2-3	CVSSLYPSGSEGTDTQYF
TRBV15	-	CATSRDHGTSDHEQYF
TRBV6-5	TRBJ2-4	CASSYSTLSGSWEQYF
TRBV2	TRBJ2-3	CANTGTSDADTQYF
TRBV7-8	TRBJ1-5	CASSLARGEGQPQHF
TRBV28	TRBJ2-7	CASSLLRQGADEQYF
TRBV6-1	TRBJ2-3	CASRTNTDTQYF
TRBV7-9	TRBJ2-3	CASSSSGITTDTQYF
TRBV7-9	TRBJ2-7	CASGSSGVTYEQYF
TRBV29-1	TRBJ1-2	CSVRTDLNYGYTF
TRBV15	TRBJ2-7	CATSRPTGTGAYEQYF
TRBV7-9	TRBJ2-3	CASSPTAISDTQYF
TRBV7-9	TRBJ2-2	CASSSPLLVSGSDGELFF
TRBV5-6	TRBJ1-2	CTSSYPARGYTF
TRBV12-3/TRBV12-4	TRBJ1-5	CASSLRRDKIVNQPQHF
TRBV5-5	TRBJ1-2	CASSSTGTGDGYTF
TRBV11-2	TRBJ1-6	CASSSWAAGSPLHF
TRBV27	TRBJ1-1	CASSHKWGNTEAFF
TRBV6-6	TRBJ2-1	CASSGRGYNEQFF
TRBV4-1	TRBJ1-1	CASSQEVGGSSAFF
TRBV7-2	TRBJ2-7	CASSLARSQNEQYF
TRBV7-9	TRBJ2-7	CASSLTGTSSYEQYF
TRBV6-5	TRBJ1-5	CASRPDGVNQPQHF
TRBV10-2	TRBJ2-2	CASRLITNTGELFF
TRBV29-1	-	CSVEVSGISYNEQYF
TRBV7-8	TRBJ2-7	CASSFSGGGWDEQYF
TRBV5-4	TRBJ1-2	CASSLEGNTYGYTF
TRBV27	TRBJ1-2	CASSFSGPEGYTF
TRBV27	TRBJ2-1	CASSYSGGPIYNEQFF
TRBV11-2	TRBJ2-3	CASSLSPGNTDTQYF
TRBV27	TRBJ1-2	CASSLFPEFIYGYTF
TRBV24-1	TRBJ2-1	CATSDPRTSGQKQFF
TRBV20-1	TRBJ2-3	CSARGGLAGRGADTQYF
TRBV12-3/TRBV12-4	-	CASSSHGEQYF
TRBV12-3/TRBV12-4	TRBJ2-5	CASSQTERGETQYF